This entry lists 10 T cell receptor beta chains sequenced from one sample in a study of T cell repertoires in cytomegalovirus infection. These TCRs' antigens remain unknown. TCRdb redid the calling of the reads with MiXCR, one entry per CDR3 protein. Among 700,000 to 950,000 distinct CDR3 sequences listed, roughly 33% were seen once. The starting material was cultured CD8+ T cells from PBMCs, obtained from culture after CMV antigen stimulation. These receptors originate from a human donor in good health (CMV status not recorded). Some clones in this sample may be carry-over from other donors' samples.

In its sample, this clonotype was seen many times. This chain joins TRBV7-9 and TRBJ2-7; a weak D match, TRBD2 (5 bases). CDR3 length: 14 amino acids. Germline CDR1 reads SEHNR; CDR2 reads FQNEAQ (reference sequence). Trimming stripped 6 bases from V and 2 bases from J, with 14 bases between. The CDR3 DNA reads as TGTGCCAGCAGGGGCGGCGAGGGCACCTACGAGCAGTACTTC. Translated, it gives CASRGGEGTYEQYF.

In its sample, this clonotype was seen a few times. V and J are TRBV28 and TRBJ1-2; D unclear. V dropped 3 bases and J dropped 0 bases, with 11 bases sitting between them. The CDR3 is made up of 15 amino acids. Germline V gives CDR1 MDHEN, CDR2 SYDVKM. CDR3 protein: CASSFNRQANYGYTF. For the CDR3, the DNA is TGTGCCAGCAGTTTTAACCGGCAAGCTAACTATGGCTACACCTTC.

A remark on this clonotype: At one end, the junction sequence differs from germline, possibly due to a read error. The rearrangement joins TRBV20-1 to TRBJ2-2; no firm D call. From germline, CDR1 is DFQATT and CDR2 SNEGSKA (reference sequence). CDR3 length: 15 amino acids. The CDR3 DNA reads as TGCAGTGCTAGAAAGGGTTCCGCGAACGCCGGGGAGCTGTTTTTT. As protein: CSARKGSANAGELFF.

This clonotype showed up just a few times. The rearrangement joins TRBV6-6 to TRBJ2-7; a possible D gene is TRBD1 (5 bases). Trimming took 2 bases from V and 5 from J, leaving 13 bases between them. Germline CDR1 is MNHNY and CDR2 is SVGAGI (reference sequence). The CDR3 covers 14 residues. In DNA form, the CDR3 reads TGTGCCAGCAGTTACCCAGGGATTAGCAACGAGCAGTACGTC. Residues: CASSYPGISNEQYV.

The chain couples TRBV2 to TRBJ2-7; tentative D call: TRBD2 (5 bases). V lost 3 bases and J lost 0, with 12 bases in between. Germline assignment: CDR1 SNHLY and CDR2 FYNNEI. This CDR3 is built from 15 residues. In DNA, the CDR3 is TGTGCCAGCAGTGAGGGAGCCCCCTCCTCCTACGAGCAGTACTTC. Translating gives CASSEGAPSSYEQYF.

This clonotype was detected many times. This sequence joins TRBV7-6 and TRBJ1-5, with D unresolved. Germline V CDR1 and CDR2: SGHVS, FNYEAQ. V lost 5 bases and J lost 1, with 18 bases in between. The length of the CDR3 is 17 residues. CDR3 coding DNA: TGTGCCAGCAGCCTCGGTATGTTGGGCTCAAGCAATCAGCCCCAGCATTTT. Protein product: CASSLGMLGSSNQPQHF.

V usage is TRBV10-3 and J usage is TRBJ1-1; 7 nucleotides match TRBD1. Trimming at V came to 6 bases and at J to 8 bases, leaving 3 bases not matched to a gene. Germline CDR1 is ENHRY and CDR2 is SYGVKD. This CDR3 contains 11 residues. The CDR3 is CAIREDREAFF. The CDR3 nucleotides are TGTGCCATCAGAGAGGACAGGGAAGCTTTCTTT.

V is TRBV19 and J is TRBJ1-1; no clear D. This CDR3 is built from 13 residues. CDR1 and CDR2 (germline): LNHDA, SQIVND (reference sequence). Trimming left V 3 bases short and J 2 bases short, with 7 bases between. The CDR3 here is CASSMVPNTEAFF. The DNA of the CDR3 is TGTGCCAGTAGTATGGTCCCAAACACTGAAGCTTTCTTT.

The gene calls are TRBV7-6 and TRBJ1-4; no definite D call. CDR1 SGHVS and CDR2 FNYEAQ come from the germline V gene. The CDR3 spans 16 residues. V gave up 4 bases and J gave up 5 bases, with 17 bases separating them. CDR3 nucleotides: TGTGCCAGCAGCTACGGTCTCTCGAGGCTGAATGAAAAACTGTTTTTT. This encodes CASSYGLSRLNEKLFF. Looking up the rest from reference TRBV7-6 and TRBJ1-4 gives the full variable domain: GAGVSQSPRYKVTKRGQDVALRCDPISGHVSLYWYRQALGQGPEFLTYFNYEAQQDKSGLPNDRFSAERPEGSISTLTIQRTEQRDSAMYRCASSYGLSRLNEKLFFGSGTQLSVL.

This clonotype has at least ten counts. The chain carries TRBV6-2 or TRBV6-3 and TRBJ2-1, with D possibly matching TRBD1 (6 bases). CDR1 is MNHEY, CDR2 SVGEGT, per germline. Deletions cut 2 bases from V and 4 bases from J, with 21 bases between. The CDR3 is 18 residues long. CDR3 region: CASSYTRTRDTLYNEQFF. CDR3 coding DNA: TGTGCCAGCAGTTACACAAGGACCCGGGACACTTTGTACAATGAGCAGTTCTTC.